The T cell receptor beta chain described here comes from a study of blood T cell repertoires in COVID-19. Whole-study context: The study drew acute and convalescent COVID-19 samples from the United States, Italy and Spain. PBMCs, B-cell-depleted T cells, or T cells were the source of the cDNA or gDNA that made up the material.

The CDR3 consists of 17 residues. CDR1 and CDR2 from the germline V gene are SSHAT and FNYEAQ (reference sequence). This clone has only one observation. An end of the junction differs from the germline gene, which may be a read error. Original methodology: How many nucleated cells were present was estimated from reference gene primer amplification. Data came from immunoSEQ multiplex PCR; TCRdb stores just in-frame clones and leaves some out. V and J calls and clone size follow that table, whereas D and trimming were derived from the DNA. The table has 250,000 or so clones, about nine tenths seen once.

This receptor was obtained from a woman in her 40s who had recovered from COVID-19. This chain links TRBV7-7 with TRBJ2-3, with D tentatively TRBD2 (5 bases). The sample comprised peripheral blood. DNA for the CDR3: TGTGCTAGCAGCCCAAGTATCGGGGATACTAGCACAGATACGCAGTATTTT. Translating it yields CASSPSIGDTSTDTQYF.